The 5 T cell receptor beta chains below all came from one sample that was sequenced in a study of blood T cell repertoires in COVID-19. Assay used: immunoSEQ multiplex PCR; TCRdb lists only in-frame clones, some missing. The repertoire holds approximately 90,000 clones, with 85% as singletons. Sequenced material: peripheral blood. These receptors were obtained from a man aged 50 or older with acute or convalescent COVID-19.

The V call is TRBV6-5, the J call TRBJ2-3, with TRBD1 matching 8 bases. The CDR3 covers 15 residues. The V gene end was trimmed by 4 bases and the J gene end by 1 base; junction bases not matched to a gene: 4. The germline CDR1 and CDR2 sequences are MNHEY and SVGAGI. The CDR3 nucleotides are TGTGCCAGCAGTTCGCAGGGGGCGCGCACAGATACGCAGTATTTT. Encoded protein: CASSSQGARTDTQYF.

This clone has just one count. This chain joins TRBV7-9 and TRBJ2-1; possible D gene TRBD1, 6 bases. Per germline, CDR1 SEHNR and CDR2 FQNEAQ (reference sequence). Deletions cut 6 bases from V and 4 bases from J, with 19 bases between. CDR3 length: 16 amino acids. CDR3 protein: CASRDPDPQGYNEQFF. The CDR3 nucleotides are TGTGCCAGCAGAGATCCCGATCCACAGGGTTACAATGAGCAGTTCTTC. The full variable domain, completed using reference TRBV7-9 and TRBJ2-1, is DTGVSQNPRHKITKRGQNVTFRCDPISEHNRLYWYRQTLGQGPEFLTYFQNEAQLEKSRLLSDRFSAERPKGSFSTLEIQRTEQGDSAMYLCASRDPDPQGYNEQFFGPGTRLTVL.

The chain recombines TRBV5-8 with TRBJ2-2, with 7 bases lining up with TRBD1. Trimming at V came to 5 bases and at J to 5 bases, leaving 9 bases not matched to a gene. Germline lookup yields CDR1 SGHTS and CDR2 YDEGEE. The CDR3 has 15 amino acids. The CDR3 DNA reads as TGTGCCAGCAGAAGGGACAGTCTTCGAACCGGGGAGCTGTTTTTT. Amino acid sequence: CASRRDSLRTGELFF.

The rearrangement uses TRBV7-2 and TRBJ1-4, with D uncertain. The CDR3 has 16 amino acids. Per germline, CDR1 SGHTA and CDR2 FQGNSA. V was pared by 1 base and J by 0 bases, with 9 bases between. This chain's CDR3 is CASSLGAITTNEKLFF. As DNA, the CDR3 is TGTGCCAGCAGCTTAGGGGCTATTACAACTAATGAAAAACTGTTTTTT.

The CDR3 DNA reads as TGTGCCAGCAGCCAATCCCGCGAGCAGTACTTC. The encoded protein is CASSQSREQYF. The rearrangement joins TRBV3-1 (or the pseudogene TRBV3-2) to TRBJ2-7, with D hard to call. This CDR3 region has 11 residues. The germline gives CDR1 LGHDT, CDR2 YNNKEL (reference sequence). V lost 2 bases, J lost 6 bases, and 5 bases lay in between.